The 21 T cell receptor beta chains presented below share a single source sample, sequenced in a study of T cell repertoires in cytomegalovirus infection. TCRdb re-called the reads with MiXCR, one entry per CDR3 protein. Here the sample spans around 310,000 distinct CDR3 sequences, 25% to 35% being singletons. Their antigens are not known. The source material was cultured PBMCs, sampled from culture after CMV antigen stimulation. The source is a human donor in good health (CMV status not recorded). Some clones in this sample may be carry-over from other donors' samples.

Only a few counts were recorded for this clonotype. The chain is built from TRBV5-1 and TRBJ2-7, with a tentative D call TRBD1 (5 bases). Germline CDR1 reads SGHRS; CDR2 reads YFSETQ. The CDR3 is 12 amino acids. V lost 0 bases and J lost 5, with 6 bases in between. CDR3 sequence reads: CASSLEGDEQYF. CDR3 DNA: TGCGCCAGCAGCTTGGAAGGGGACGAGCAGTACTTC. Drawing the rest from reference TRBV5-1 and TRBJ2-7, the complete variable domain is KAGVTQTPRYLIKTRGQQVTLSCSPISGHRSVSWYQQTPGQGLQFLFEYFSETQRNKGNFPGRFSGRQFSNSRSEMNVSTLELGDSALYLCASSLEGDEQYFGPGTRLTVT.

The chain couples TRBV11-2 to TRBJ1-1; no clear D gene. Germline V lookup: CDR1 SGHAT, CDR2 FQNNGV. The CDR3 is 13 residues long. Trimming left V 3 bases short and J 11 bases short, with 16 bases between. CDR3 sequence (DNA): TGTGCCAGCAGCTTCGGCCGAGTGCTTCGGGCTTTCTTT. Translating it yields CASSFGRVLRAFF.

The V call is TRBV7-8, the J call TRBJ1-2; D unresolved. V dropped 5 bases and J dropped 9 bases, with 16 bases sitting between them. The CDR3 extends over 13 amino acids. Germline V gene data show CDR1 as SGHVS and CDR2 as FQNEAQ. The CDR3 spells CASSQGRSERYTF. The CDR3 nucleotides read TGTGCCAGCAGCCAAGGACGGTCTGAGCGCTACACCTTC.

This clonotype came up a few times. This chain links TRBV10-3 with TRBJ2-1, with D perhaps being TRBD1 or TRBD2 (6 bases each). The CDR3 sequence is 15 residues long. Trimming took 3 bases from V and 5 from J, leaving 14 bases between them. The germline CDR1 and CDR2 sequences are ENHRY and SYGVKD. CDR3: CAISDGGRADNEQFF. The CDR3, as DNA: TGTGCCATCAGTGACGGGGGCAGGGCCGACAATGAGCAGTTCTTC.

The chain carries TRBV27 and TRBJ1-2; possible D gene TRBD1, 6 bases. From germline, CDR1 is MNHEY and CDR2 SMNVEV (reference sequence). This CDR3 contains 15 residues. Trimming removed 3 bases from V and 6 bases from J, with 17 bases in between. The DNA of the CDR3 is TGTGCCAGCAGTTTCGTGGGGGGCAGGAGTCATGGCTACACCTTC. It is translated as CASSFVGGRSHGYTF.

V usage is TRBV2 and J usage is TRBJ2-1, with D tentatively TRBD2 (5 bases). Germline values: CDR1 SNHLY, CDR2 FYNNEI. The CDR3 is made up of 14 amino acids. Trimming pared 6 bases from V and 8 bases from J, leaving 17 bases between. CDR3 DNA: TGTGCCAGCAGGGATCCCACTAGTATTGATGAGCAGTTCTTC. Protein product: CASRDPTSIDEQFF.

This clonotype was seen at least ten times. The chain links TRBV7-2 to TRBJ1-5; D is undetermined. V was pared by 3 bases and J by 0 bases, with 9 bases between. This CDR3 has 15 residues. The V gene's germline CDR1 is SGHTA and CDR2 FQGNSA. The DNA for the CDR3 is TGTGCCAGCAGCTTGGCCAGCTATAGCAATCAGCCCCAGCATTTT. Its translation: CASSLASYSNQPQHF.

The CDR3: CASSLSPSGPYEQYF. CDR3 DNA: TGCGCCAGCAGCTTGTCCCCTAGCGGGCCATACGAGCAGTACTTC. This chain uses TRBV5-1 with TRBJ2-7; 8 bases agree with TRBD2. The CDR3 length is 15 residues. Per the germline V gene, CDR1 is SGHRS and CDR2 is YFSETQ. The junction had 7 bases not matched to a gene; V was cut back by 1 base and J by 4 bases.

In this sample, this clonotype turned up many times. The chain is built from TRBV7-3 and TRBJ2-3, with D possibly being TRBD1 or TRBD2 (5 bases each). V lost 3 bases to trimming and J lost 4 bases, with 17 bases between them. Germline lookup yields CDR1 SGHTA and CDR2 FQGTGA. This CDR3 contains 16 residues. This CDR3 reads CASSLYGAQAPDTQYF. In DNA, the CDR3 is TGTGCCAGCAGCTTGTACGGGGCACAAGCTCCAGATACGCAGTATTTT.

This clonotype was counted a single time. The CDR3 loop is CAISEATSGGAGTDTQYF. CDR3 nucleotide sequence: TGTGCCATCAGTGAGGCCACTAGCGGGGGGGCGGGCACAGATACGCAGTATTTT. The V and J genes are TRBV10-3 and TRBJ2-3; 13 nucleotides align to TRBD2. The J segment lost 1 base and the V segment lost 2 bases, leaving 6 bases of the junction unmatched. CDR3 size: 18 residues. CDR1 and CDR2 (germline): ENHRY, SYGVKD.

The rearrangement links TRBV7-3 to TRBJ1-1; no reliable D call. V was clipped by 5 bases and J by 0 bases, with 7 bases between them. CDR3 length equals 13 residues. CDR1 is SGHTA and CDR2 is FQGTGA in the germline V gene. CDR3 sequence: CASSQTMNTEAFF. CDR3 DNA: TGTGCCAGCAGCCAGACCATGAACACTGAAGCTTTCTTT.

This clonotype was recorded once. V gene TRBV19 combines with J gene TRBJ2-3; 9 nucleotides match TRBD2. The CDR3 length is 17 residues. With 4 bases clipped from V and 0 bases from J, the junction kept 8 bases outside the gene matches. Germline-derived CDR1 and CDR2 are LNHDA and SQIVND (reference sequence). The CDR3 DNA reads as TGTGCCAGTAGTAGCCCAAGACTAGCGGAAAGCACAGATACGCAGTATTTT. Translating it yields CASSSPRLAESTDTQYF.

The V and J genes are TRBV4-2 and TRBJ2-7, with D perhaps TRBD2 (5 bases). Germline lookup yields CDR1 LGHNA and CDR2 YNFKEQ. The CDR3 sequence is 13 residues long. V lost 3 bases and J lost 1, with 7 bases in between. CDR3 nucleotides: TGTGCCAGCAGCCACGGGATTTCCTACGAGCAGTACTTC. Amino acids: CASSHGISYEQYF.

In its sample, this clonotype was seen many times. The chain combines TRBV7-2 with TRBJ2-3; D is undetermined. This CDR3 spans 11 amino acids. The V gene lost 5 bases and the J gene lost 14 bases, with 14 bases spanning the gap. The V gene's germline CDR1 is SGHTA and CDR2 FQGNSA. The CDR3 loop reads CASSLQRLTYF. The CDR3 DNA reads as TGTGCCAGCAGCCTACAACGGCTAACGTATTTT.

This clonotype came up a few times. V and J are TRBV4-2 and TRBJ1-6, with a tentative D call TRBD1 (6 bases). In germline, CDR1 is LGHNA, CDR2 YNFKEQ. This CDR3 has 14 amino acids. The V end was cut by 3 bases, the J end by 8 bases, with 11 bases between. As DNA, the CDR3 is TGTGCCAGCAGCCAGGGGGCGAGGGATTCACCCCTCCACTTT. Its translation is CASSQGARDSPLHF.

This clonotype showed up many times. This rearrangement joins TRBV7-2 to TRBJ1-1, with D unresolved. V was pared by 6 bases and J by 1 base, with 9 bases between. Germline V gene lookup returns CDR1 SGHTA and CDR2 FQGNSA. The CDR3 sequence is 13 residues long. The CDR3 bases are TGTGCCAGCAGTCGATCGGGGAACACTGAAGCTTTCTTT. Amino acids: CASSRSGNTEAFF. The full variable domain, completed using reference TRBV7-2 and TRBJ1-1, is GAGVSQSPSNKVTEKGKDVELRCDPISGHTALYWYRQSLGQGLEFLIYFQGNSAPDKSGLPSDRFSAERTGGSVSTLTIQRTQQEDSAVYLCASSRSGNTEAFFGQGTRLTVV.

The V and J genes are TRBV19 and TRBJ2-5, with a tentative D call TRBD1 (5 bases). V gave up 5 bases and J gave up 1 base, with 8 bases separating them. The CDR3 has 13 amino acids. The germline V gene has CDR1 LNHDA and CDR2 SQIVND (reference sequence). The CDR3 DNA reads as TGTGCCAGTAGTGCGGACACCCAAGAGACCCAGTACTTC. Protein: CASSADTQETQYF.

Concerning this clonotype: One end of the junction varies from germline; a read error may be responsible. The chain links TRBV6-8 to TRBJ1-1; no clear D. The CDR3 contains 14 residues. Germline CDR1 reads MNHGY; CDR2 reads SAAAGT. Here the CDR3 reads CASSYQAMNTKAFF. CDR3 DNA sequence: TGTGCCAGCAGTTACCAGGCCATGAACACTAAAGCTTTCTTT.

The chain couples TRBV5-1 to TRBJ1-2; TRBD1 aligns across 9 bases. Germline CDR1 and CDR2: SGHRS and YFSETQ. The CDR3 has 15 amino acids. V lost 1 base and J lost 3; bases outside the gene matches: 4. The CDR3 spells CASSLKDRGDYGYTF. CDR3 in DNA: TGCGCCAGCAGCTTGAAGGACAGGGGAGACTATGGCTACACCTTC.

The chain's CDR3 is CASSDSGRSGNTIYF. Written as DNA, the CDR3 is TGTGCCAGCAGTGATAGTGGACGCTCTGGAAACACCATATATTTT. The rearrangement links TRBV6-5 to TRBJ1-3; D is undetermined. Trimming stripped 5 bases from V and 0 bases from J, with 11 bases between. This CDR3 is 15 amino acids long. Germline assignment: CDR1 MNHEY and CDR2 SVGAGI.

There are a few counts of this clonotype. CDR3 DNA sequence: TGTGCCAGCAGTTACTGGACTAGCGGGAGGGCCGGGGAGCTGTTTTTT. Protein product: CASSYWTSGRAGELFF. V usage is TRBV6-2 or TRBV6-3 and J usage is TRBJ2-2; 15 nucleotides match TRBD2. Germline assignment: CDR1 MNHEY and CDR2 SVGEGT. This CDR3 spans 16 amino acids. The trim removed 1 base at V and 6 bases at J, leaving 0 bases unmatched.